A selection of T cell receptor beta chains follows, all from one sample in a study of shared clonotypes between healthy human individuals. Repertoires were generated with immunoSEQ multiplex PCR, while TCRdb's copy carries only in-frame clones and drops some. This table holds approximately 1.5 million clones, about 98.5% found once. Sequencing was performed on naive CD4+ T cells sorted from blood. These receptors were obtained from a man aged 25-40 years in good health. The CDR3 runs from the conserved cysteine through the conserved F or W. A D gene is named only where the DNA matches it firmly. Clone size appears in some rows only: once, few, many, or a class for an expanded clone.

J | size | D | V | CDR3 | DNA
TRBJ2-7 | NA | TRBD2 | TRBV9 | CASSGGLGVYEQYF | TGTGCCAGCAGCGGGGGACTAGGGGTCTACGAGCAGTACTTC
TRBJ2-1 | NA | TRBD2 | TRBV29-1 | CSVVSGTSGNNEQFF | TGCAGCGTGGTATCAGGGACTAGCGGGAACAATGAGCAGTTCTTC
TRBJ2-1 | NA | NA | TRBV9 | CASSVGGFDNEQFF | TGTGCCAGCAGCGTAGGCGGGTTCGACAATGAGCAGTTCTTC
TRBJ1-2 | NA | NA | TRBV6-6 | CASRPRVGGNYGYTF | TGTGCCAGCAGGCCGAGAGTTGGGGGGAACTATGGCTACACCTTC
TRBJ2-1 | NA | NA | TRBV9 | CASSVADGVRNEQFF | TGTGCCAGCAGCGTAGCTGATGGGGTTCGCAATGAGCAGTTCTTC
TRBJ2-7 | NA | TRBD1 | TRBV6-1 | CASSRTGTYEQYF | TGTGCCAGCTCCCGGACAGGGACCTACGAGCAGTACTTC
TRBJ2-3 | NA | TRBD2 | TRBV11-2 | CASSLGLAGGRADTQYF | TGTGCCAGCAGCTTAGGACTAGCGGGAGGGAGGGCAGATACGCAGTATTTT
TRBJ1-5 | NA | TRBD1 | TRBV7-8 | CASSIDGQGGDQPQHF | TGTGCCAGCAGCATTGACGGACAGGGAGGGGATCAGCCCCAGCATTTT
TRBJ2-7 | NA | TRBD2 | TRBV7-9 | CASSLGSSGAYEQYF | TGTGCCAGCAGCTTAGGGTCTAGCGGTGCCTACGAGCAGTACTTC
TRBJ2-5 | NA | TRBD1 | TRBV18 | CASSPGTGGQETQYF | TGTGCCAGCTCACCTGGGACAGGGGGACAAGAGACCCAGTACTTC
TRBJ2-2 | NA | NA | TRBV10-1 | CASGSTGELFF | TGCGCCAGCGGGAGCACCGGGGAGCTGTTTTTT
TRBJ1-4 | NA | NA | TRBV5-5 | CASSLDLGNEKLFF | TGTGCCAGCAGCTTAGACCTGGGCAATGAAAAACTGTTTTTT
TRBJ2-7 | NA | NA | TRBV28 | CASTSGQGKAYEQYF | TGTGCCAGCACCTCCGGGCAGGGGAAGGCCTACGAGCAGTACTTC
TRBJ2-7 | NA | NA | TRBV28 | CASRIPGSSYEQYF | TGTGCCAGCAGAATCCCCGGGTCCTCCTACGAGCAGTACTTC
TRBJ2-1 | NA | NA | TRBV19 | CASKGLLPERGNYNEQFF | TGTGCCAGTAAGGGACTCCTCCCAGAGAGGGGGAACTACAATGAGCAGTTCTTC
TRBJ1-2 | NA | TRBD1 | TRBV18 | CASSPPDRVGGYTF | TGTGCCAGCTCACCACCGGACAGGGTGGGAGGCTACACCTTC
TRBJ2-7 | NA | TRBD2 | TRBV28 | CASRTSSGEQYF | TGTGCCAGCAGGACTAGCTCCGGCGAGCAGTACTTC
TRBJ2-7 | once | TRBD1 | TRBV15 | CATSRDSRTGGLGGQYF | TGTGCCACCAGCAGAGATAGCAGGACAGGGGGACTTGGAGGGCAGTACTTC
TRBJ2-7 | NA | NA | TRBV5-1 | CASKGTGLYEQYF | TGCGCCAGCAAGGGGACGGGGCTCTACGAGCAGTACTTC
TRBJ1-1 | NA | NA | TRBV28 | CASSFIRAPEAFF | TGTGCCAGCAGTTTCATCAGGGCCCCTGAAGCTTTCTTT
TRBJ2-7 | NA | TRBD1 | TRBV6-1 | CASTLRDRGSYEQYF | TGTGCCAGCACCCTACGGGACAGGGGGTCCTACGAGCAGTACTTC
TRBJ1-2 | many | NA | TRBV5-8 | CASSLEDPNYGYTF | TGTGCCAGCAGCTTGGAGGACCCTAACTATGGCTACACCTTC
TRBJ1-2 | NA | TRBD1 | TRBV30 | CARQGPGNYGYTF | TGTGCCCGACAGGGACCCGGGAACTATGGCTACACCTTC
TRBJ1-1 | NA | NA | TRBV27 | CASSSVWGIMNTEAFF | TGTGCCAGCAGTTCCGTCTGGGGGATCATGAACACTGAAGCTTTCTTT
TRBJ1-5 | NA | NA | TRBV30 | CAWSVGMRSNQPQHF | TGTGCCTGGAGTGTGGGGATGAGGAGCAATCAGCCCCAGCATTTT
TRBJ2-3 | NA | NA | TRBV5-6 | CASSLRGDTQYF | TGTGCCAGCAGCTTGAGGGGGGATACGCAGTATTTT
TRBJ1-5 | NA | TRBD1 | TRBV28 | CASSSPGQTSSNQPQHF | TGTGCCAGCAGTTCCCCGGGACAGACCTCTAGCAATCAGCCCCAGCATTTT
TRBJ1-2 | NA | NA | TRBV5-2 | CASKSAREYAYGYTF | TGTGCCAGCAAAAGCGCCCGAGAGTACGCCTATGGCTACACCTTC
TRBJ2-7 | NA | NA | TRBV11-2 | CASSTRPRETYEQYF | TGTGCCAGCAGCACCCGTCCCCGCGAGACCTACGAGCAGTACTTC